The TCR beta chain described here comes from a study of blood T cell repertoires in COVID-19. Assay: immunoSEQ multiplex PCR; the TCRdb copy retains only in-frame clones and omits some. The data hold under 250,000 clones, with around 82% observed a single time. What was sequenced was peripheral blood. The TCR originated in a woman between 65 and 79 years old with acute or convalescent COVID-19.

CDR3 sequence: CASRSSGNTYEQYF. Written as DNA, the CDR3 is TGTGCCAGTAGGAGTAGCGGGAACACCTACGAGCAGTACTTC. J is TRBJ2-7 and V is TRBV19; 8 bases align to TRBD2. The CDR3 spans 14 residues. Germline V gene lookup returns CDR1 LNHDA and CDR2 SQIVND (reference sequence). J gave up 2 bases and V 6 bases, and 6 bases lay outside the gene matches.